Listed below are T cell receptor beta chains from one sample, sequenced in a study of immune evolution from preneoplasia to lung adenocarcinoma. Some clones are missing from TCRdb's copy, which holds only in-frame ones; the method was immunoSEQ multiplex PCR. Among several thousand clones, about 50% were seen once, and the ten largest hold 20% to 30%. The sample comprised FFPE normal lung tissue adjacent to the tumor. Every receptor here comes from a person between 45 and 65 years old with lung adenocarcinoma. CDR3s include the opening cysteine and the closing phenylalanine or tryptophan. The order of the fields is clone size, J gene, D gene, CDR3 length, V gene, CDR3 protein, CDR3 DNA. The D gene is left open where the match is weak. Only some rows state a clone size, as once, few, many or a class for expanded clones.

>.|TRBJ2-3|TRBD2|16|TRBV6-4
CASSDSSGGARDTQYF
TGTGCCAGCAGTGACTCGAGCGGGGGGGCCAGGGATACGCAGTATTTT
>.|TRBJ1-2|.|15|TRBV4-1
CASSQEPGDHYGYTF
TGCGCCAGCAGCCAAGAACCGGGGGACCACTATGGCTACACCTTC
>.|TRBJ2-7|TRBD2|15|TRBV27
CASSPDLAGPYEQYF
TGTGCCAGCAGTCCAGATCTAGCGGGACCGTACGAGCAGTACTTC
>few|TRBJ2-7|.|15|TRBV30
CAWKPMRTSTYEQYF
TGTGCCTGGAAGCCTATGCGGACAAGCACCTACGAGCAGTACTTC
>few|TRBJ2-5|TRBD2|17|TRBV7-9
CASSLERSGLARETQYF
TGTGCCAGCAGCTTAGAACGTAGTGGACTAGCACGAGAGACCCAGTACTTC
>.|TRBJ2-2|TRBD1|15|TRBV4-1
CASRTGQGGSGELFF
TGCGCCAGCAGAACGGGACAGGGGGGATCCGGGGAGCTGTTTTTT
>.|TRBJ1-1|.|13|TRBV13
CASSTRRGTEAFF
TGTGCCAGCAGCACTCGGCGGGGCACTGAAGCTTTCTTT
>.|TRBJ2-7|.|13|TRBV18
CASSPGTLREQYF
TGTGCCAGCTCGCCCGGGACATTACGAGAGCAGTACTTC
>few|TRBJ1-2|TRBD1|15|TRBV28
CASSLGQGRNYGYTF
TGTGCCAGCAGTTTGGGACAGGGAAGAAACTATGGCTACACCTTC
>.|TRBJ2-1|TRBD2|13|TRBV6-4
CASSLAGVGEQFF
TGTGCCAGCAGCCTAGCGGGAGTGGGTGAGCAGTTCTTC
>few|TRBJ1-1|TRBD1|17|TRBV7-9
CASSLGGTGGKNTEAFF
TGTGCCAGCAGCTTAGGAGGGACAGGGGGGAAGAACACTGAAGCTTTCTTT
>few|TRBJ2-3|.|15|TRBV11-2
CASRPSGSSTDTQYF
TGTGCCAGCAGACCCAGCGGATCTAGCACAGATACGCAGTATTTT
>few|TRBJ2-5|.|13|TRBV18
CASSRQAQETQYF
TGTGCCAGCTCGCGACAGGCTCAAGAGACCCAGTACTTC
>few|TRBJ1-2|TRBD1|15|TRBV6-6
CASSYSSGGNYGYTF
TGTGCCAGCAGTTACTCTTCAGGGGGCAACTATGGCTACACCTTC
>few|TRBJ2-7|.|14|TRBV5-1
CASSFGGPTYEQYF
TGCGCCAGCAGCTTCGGAGGTCCTACCTACGAGCAGTACTTC
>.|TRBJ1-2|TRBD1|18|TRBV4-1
CASSQGPGGRGYNYGYTF
TGCGCCAGCAGCCAAGGGCCAGGGGGAAGGGGGTATAACTATGGCTACACCTTC
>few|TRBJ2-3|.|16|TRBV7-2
CASSDPEGGYTDTQYF
TGTGCCAGCAGCGACCCGGAGGGCGGCTACACAGATACGCAGTATTTT
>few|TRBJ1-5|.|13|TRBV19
CASSMGRLQPQHF
TGTGCCAGTAGTATGGGAAGGTTACAGCCCCAGCATTTT
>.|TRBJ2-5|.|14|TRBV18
CASSLDSPGETQYF
TGTGCCAGCTCACTCGACAGTCCGGGAGAGACCCAGTACTTC
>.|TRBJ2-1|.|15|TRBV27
CASAGLVDSYNEQFF
TGTGCCAGCGCTGGGCTGGTAGACTCCTACAATGAGCAGTTCTTC
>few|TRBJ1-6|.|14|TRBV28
CASSYRVGNSPLHF
TGTGCCAGCAGTTACAGGGTCGGTAATTCACCCCTCCACTTT
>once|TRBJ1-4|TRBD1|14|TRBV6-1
CASSAGTGAEKLFF
TGTGCCAGCAGTGCCGGGACAGGGGCAGAAAAACTGTTTTTT
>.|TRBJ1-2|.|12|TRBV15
CATSSQSGGYTF
TGTGCCACCAGCAGTCAATCGGGCGGCTACACCTTC
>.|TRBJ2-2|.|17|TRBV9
CASSPVSTGDNTGELFF
TGTGCCAGCAGCCCTGTATCGACGGGAGACAACACCGGGGAGCTGTTTTTT
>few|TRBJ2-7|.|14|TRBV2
CASSEWDNPYEQYF
TGTGCCAGCAGTGAATGGGACAACCCCTACGAGCAGTACTTC
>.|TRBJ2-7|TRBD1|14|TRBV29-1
CSVEETRQGSGQYF
TGCAGCGTTGAAGAAACCAGACAGGGCAGTGGGCAGTACTTC
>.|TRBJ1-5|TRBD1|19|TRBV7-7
CASSPWTGGGRRHNQPQHF
TGTGCTAGCAGCCCTTGGACAGGGGGCGGACGACGACACAATCAGCCCCAGCATTTT
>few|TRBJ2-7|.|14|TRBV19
CASSIDNPPYEQYF
TGTGCCAGTAGTATAGATAACCCCCCCTACGAGCAGTACTTC
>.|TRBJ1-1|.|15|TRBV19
CASSIRDPGDTEAFF
TGTGCCAGTAGTATACGGGATCCTGGGGACACTGAAGCTTTCTTT
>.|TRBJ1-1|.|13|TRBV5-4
CASSLLGGTEAFF
TGTGCCAGCAGCTTGTTGGGAGGCACTGAAGCTTTCTTT
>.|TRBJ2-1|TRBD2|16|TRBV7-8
CASSLVLAGGYNEQFF
TGTGCCAGCAGCTTAGTACTAGCGGGAGGGTACAATGAGCAGTTCTTC
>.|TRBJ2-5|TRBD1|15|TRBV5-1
CASSLAPDRVETQYF
TGCGCCAGCAGCTTGGCCCCGGACAGGGTCGAGACCCAGTACTTC
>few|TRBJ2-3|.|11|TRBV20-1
CSAPETDTQYF
TGCAGTGCTCCAGAAACAGATACGCAGTATTTT
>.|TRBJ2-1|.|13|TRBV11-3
CASSFSNGDEQFF
TGTGCCAGCAGCTTTTCCAATGGGGATGAGCAGTTCTTC
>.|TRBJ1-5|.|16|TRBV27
CASSLSNPASNQPQHF
TGTGCCAGCAGTTTATCTAACCCGGCGAGCAATCAGCCCCAGCATTTT
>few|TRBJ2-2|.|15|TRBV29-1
CSVTTGSANTGELFF
TGCAGCGTAACAACAGGGTCTGCGAACACCGGGGAGCTGTTTTTT
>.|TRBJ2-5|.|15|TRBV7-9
CASSLIVRGQETQYF
TGTGCCAGCAGCTTGATAGTCAGGGGTCAAGAGACCCAGTACTTC
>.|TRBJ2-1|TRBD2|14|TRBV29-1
CSVEESGTSYEQFF
TGCAGCGTTGAAGAGAGCGGGACGTCATATGAGCAGTTCTTC
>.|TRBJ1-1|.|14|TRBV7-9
CASSLQGIYTEAFF
TGTGCCAGCAGCTTACAGGGGATATACACTGAAGCTTTCTTT
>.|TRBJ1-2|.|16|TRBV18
CASSPSGVEGVYGYTF
TGTGCCAGCTCACCAAGTGGGGTCGAAGGTGTCTATGGCTACACCTTC
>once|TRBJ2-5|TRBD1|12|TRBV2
CASSGDSETQYF
TGTGCCAGCAGCGGGGACAGCGAGACCCAGTACTTC
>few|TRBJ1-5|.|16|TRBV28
CASRGEGQNSNQPQHF
TGTGCCAGCAGGGGGGAGGGACAAAATAGCAATCAGCCCCAGCATTTT
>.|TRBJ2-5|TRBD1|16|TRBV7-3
CASSLTGAGGAETQYF
TGTGCCAGCAGCTTAACAGGGGCAGGGGGCGCGGAGACCCAGTACTTC
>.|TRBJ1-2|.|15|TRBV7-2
CASSLARTDYYGYTF
TGTGCCAGCAGCTTAGCGCGGACCGATTACTATGGCTACACCTTC
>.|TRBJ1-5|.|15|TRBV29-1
CSVDKGSYSNQPQHF
TGCAGCGTTGATAAGGGGTCCTATAGCAATCAGCCCCAGCATTTT
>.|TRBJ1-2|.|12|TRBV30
CAWSVSGVGYTF
TGTGCCTGGAGTGTCTCCGGGGTGGGCTACACCTTC
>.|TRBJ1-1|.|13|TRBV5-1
CASSLDRYTEAFF
TGCGCCAGCAGCTTGGACAGGTACACTGAAGCTTTCTTT
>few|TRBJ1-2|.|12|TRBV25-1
CASVGSNYGYTF
TGTGCCAGTGTAGGGTCTAACTATGGCTACACCTTC
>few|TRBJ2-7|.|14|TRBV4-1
CASSQMDNSYEQYF
TGCGCCAGCAGCCAAATGGACAACTCCTACGAGCAGTACTTC
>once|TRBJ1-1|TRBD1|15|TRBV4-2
CASSQDLGQDTEAFF
TGTGCCAGCAGCCAAGATCTTGGACAGGACACTGAAGCTTTCTTT
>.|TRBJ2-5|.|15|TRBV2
CASSEIAENQETQYF
TGTGCCAGCAGTGAAATAGCGGAGAACCAAGAGACCCAGTACTTC
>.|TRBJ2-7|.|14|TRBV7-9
CASSSVGQVYEQYF
TGTGCCAGCAGCTCTGTAGGGCAGGTCTACGAGCAGTACTTC
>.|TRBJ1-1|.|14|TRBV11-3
CASSLGGRVTEAFF
TGTGCCAGCAGCTTGGGAGGGAGGGTCACTGAAGCTTTCTTT
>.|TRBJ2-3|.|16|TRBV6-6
CASSSRGARGTDTQYF
TGTGCCAGCAGTTCTAGGGGGGCGCGGGGCACAGATACGCAGTATTTT
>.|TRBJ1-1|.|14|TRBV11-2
CASSLQGMNTEAFF
TGTGCCAGCAGCTTACAGGGAATGAACACTGAAGCTTTCTTT
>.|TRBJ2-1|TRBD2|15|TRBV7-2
CASSLTSGRDGEQFF
TGTGCCAGCAGCCTTACTAGCGGGAGGGACGGTGAGCAGTTCTTC
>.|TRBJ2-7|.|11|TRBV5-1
CASSPGYEQYF
TGCGCCAGCAGCCCAGGGTACGAGCAGTACTTC